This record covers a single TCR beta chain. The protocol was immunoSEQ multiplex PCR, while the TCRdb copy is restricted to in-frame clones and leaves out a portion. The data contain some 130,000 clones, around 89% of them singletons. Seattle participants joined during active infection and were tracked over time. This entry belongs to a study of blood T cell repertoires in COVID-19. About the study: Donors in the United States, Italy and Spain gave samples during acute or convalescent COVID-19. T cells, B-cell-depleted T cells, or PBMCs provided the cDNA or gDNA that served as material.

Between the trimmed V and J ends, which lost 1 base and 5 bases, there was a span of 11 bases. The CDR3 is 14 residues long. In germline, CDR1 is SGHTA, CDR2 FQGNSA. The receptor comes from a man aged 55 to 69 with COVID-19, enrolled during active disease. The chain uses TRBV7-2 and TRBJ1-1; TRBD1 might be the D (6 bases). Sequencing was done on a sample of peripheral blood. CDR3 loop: CASSLGARGTEAFF. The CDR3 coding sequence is TGTGCCAGCAGCTTAGGGGCCAGGGGTACTGAAGCTTTCTTT.